The 3 T cell receptor beta chains listed next were all sequenced from one sample in a study of beta chain features in type 1 diabetes. The authors reverse transcribed all of the isolated RNA, so sequencing captured expressed TCRB transcripts. The assay was immunoSEQ multiplex PCR, and TCRdb's table has in-frame clones only and misses some. The data hold about 620,000 clones, with 15% to 19% observed a single time. Material: naive CD4+ T cells from blood. These receptors came from a man younger than 35 in good health.

This clone showed up many times. J is TRBJ2-7 and V is TRBV13, with 7 bases identical to TRBD2. Germline CDR1 reads PRHDT; CDR2 reads FYEKMQ (reference sequence). This CDR3 has 14 residues. V was clipped by 4 bases and J by 3 bases; unmatched bases: 6. The CDR3 reads CASSWAGAGYEQYF. Here the CDR3 DNA reads TGTGCCAGCAGCTGGGCGGGAGCCGGCTACGAGCAGTACTTC.

This clone has only a few counts. The chain recombines TRBV7-9 with TRBJ1-4; 9 bases align to TRBD1. With V trimmed by 1 base and J by 8 bases, 5 bases remained unmatched. Germline V gene lookup returns CDR1 SEHNR and CDR2 FQNEAQ (reference sequence). This CDR3 is built from 15 residues. The CDR3 is CASSLEGQGGEKLFF. CDR3 bases: TGTGCCAGCAGCTTAGAGGGACAGGGAGGGGAAAAACTGTTTTTT.

A few counts support this clone. The genes are TRBV28 and TRBJ2-5; D gene unclear. CDR3 size: 14 residues. Between the trimmed V and J ends, which lost 1 base and 0 bases, there was a span of 6 bases. Germline loops: CDR1 MDHEN, CDR2 SYDVKM. DNA of the CDR3: TGTGCCAGCAGTTTATACGGCAACCAAGAGACCCAGTACTTC. This gives the protein CASSLYGNQETQYF.